These T cell receptor beta chains were read from a single sample in a study of shared clonotypes between healthy human individuals. Using immunoSEQ multiplex PCR, the repertoire was profiled, and TCRdb retains in-frame clones only, with some absent. The sample includes roughly 2.4 million clones, approximately 96% of them seen just once. The sample consisted of naive CD4+ T cells sorted from blood. These TCRs come from a young man in good health. CDR3s include the opening cysteine and the closing phenylalanine or tryptophan.

length: 13; J: TRBJ2-3; V: TRBV6-1; CDR3: CASSGQVTDTQYF
length: 13; J: TRBJ1-1; V: TRBV7-9; CDR3: CASSLTGDTEAFF
length: 13; J: TRBJ1-1; V: TRBV9; CDR3: CASSPETVREAFF
length: 15; J: TRBJ1-1; V: TRBV19; CDR3: CASSMPPGGGTEAFF
length: 16; J: TRBJ2-5; V: TRBV6-5; CDR3: CASSYSGGRGGETQYF
length: 14; J: TRBJ1-2; V: TRBV27; CDR3: CASSRREGNYGYTF
length: 14; J: TRBJ2-7; V: TRBV13; CDR3: CASSFVRRSYEQYF
length: 14; J: TRBJ2-2; V: TRBV6-5; CDR3: CASSPRLAGGKLFF
length: 13; J: TRBJ1-6; V: TRBV27; CDR3: CASSPPGQSPLHF
length: 15; J: TRBJ2-6; V: TRBV5-1; CDR3: CASSFGGTGANVLTF
length: 12; J: TRBJ2-3; V: TRBV5-8; CDR3: CASSLGGRGQYF
length: 16; J: TRBJ2-7; V: TRBV7-2; CDR3: CASSLELGQGSYEQYF
length: 13; J: .; V: TRBV6-5; CDR3: CASLSRRTYEQYF
length: 15; J: TRBJ1-6; V: TRBV18; CDR3: CASSPIPGYNSPLHF
length: 16; J: TRBJ2-7; V: TRBV4-1; CDR3: CASSQPGTSYSYEQYF
length: 19; J: TRBJ2-7; V: TRBV18; CDR3: CASSYIGASGGLDTYEQYF
length: 14; J: TRBJ2-5; V: TRBV2; CDR3: CASSPSGPLETQYF
length: 13; J: TRBJ1-1; V: TRBV4-3; CDR3: CASSQDGDTEAFF
length: 11; J: TRBJ1-1; V: TRBV5-1; CDR3: CASRMNTEAFF
length: 15; J: TRBJ2-2; V: TRBV2; CDR3: CASSKTRPNTGELFF
length: 15; J: TRBJ2-1; V: TRBV10-3; CDR3: CAISEGTSGDYEQFF
length: 15; J: TRBJ2-7; V: TRBV29-1; CDR3: CSVGGPGKTTYEQYF
length: 14; J: TRBJ2-7; V: TRBV5-5; CDR3: CASTRWGQEYEQYF
length: 15; J: TRBJ2-3; V: TRBV5-1; CDR3: CASSLPSGSTDTQYF
length: 16; J: TRBJ2-4; V: TRBV29-1; CDR3: CSVEKLLAGGGNIQYF
length: 14; J: TRBJ2-3; V: TRBV2; CDR3: CASLSRESTDTQYF
length: 15; J: TRBJ1-4; V: TRBV7-2; CDR3: CASSSQGAGNEKLFF
length: 13; J: TRBJ2-7; V: TRBV10-3; CDR3: CAISDPPVYEQYF
length: 15; J: TRBJ1-1; V: TRBV6-6; CDR3: CASSYSPWVDTEAFF
length: 15; J: TRBJ1-1; V: TRBV6-6; CDR3: CASSYTSGARTEAFF
length: 14; J: TRBJ2-5; V: TRBV29-1; CDR3: CSVEGQGGRETQYF
length: 15; J: TRBJ1-1; V: TRBV6-5; CDR3: CASCRTGGLGTEAFF
length: 17; J: TRBJ2-7; V: TRBV21-1; CDR3: CASSARAKGAGSYEQYF
length: 13; J: TRBJ2-2; V: TRBV7-9; CDR3: CASTSRGAGELFF
length: 15; J: TRBJ1-4; V: TRBV6-1; CDR3: CASRETGPTNEKLFF
length: 16; J: TRBJ1-6; V: TRBV7-9; CDR3: CASSRDRAFYNSPLHF
length: 13; J: TRBJ2-5; V: TRBV19; CDR3: CASSTEGRETQYF
length: 15; J: TRBJ1-1; V: TRBV10-1; CDR3: CASSDGSGGITEAFF
length: 13; J: TRBJ2-7; V: TRBV9; CDR3: CASSVNGFNEQYF
length: 13; J: TRBJ1-2; V: TRBV7-8; CDR3: CASSLEQVHGYTF
length: 13; J: TRBJ2-7; V: TRBV28; CDR3: CASKEGLGHEQYF
length: 15; J: TRBJ2-3; V: TRBV10-1; CDR3: CASSESLATTDTQYF
length: 13; J: TRBJ1-2; V: TRBV2; CDR3: CASSGQANYGYTF
length: 16; J: TRBJ2-5; V: TRBV5-1; CDR3: CASSLTGTTGRETQYF
length: 14; J: TRBJ1-1; V: TRBV10-1; CDR3: CASSEGGMNTEAFF
length: 16; J: TRBJ1-2; V: TRBV7-9; CDR3: CASSFGQGLPNYGYTF
length: 13; J: TRBJ2-7; V: TRBV7-7; CDR3: CASSRDLSYEQYF
length: 16; J: TRBJ2-3; V: TRBV27; CDR3: CASSRQPGLVGDTQYF
length: 15; J: TRBJ2-5; V: TRBV19; CDR3: CASTKTSGITQTQYF
length: 11; J: TRBJ2-3; V: TRBV30; CDR3: CAWSEGTGWYF
length: 16; J: TRBJ2-7; V: TRBV5-4; CDR3: CASSRIDIGPSYEQYF